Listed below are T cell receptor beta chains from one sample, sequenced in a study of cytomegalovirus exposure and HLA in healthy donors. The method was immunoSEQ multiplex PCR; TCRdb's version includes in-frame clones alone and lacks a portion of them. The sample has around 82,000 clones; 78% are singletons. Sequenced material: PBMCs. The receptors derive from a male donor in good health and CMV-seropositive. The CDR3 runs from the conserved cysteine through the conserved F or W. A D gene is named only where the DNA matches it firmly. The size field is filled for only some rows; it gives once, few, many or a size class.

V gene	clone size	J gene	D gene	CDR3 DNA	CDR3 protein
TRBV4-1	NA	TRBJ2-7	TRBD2	TGCGCCAGCAGCCCCGATTGGGGCGGGGGGGTATACGAGCAGTACTTC	CASSPDWGGGVYEQYF
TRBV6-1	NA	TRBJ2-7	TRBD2	TGTGCCAGCAGTGAACTTCATAGGTTCCGACTAGCGGGAGTAAGATCCTACGAGCAGTACTTC	CASSELHRFRLAGVRSYEQYF
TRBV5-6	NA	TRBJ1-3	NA	TGTGCCAGCAGCTTCGGGGGACCTCAATATGGAAACACCATATATTTT	CASSFGGPQYGNTIYF
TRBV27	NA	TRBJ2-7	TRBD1	TGTGCCAGCAGTCGTGGGACAGGGTCGTCCTACGAGCAGTACTTC	CASSRGTGSSYEQYF
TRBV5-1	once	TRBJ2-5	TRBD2	TGCGCCAGCAACCCCAGCGGGAGAACAAAGGGAGAGACCCAGTACTTC	CASNPSGRTKGETQYF
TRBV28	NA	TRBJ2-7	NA	TGTGCCAGCAACTCACCGGGACTTTACTCCTACGAGCAGTACTTC	CASNSPGLYSYEQYF
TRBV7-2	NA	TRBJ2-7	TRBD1	TGTGCCAGCAGCTCGTCACAGGGGTTCTCCTACGAGCAGTACTTC	CASSSSQGFSYEQYF
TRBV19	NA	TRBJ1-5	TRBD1	TGTGCCAGTAGTACCGGGACAGGAATCCCGAATCAGCCCCAGCATTTT	CASSTGTGIPNQPQHF
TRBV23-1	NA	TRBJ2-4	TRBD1	TGCGCCAGAGGGACAGGCCTAGCCAAAAACATTCAGTACTTC	CARGTGLAKNIQYF
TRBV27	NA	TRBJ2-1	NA	TGTGCCAGCAGTTTACACGCGTCCTCCTACAATGAGCAGTTCTTC	CASSLHASSYNEQFF
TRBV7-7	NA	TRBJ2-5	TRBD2	TGTGCCAGCAGGGGCGGGGGGCTCCAAGAGACCCAGTACTTC	CASRGGGLQETQYF
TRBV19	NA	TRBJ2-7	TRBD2	TGTGCCAGTAGTATAGATCTAGCGGAAACCTACGAGCAGTACTTC	CASSIDLAETYEQYF
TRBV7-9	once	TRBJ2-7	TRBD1	TGTGCCAGCAGCCGCGATGATCGGACAGGATCCTACGAGCAGTACTTC	CASSRDDRTGSYEQYF
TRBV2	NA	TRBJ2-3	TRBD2	TGTGCCAGCAGTCCTCAGGGTAGCGGGAGAGGAGATACGCAGTATTTT	CASSPQGSGRGDTQYF
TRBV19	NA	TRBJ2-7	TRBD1	TGTGCCAGTAGTCCTTTGGGACAGGGGGCAAACGAGCAGTACTTC	CASSPLGQGANEQYF
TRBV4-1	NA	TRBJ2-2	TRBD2	TGCGCCAGCAGCCAATGGTTGGGGACTAGAAGTTCCGGGGAGCTGTTTTTT	CASSQWLGTRSSGELFF
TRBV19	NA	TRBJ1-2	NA	TGTGCCACTTCACCCGGGGGGGGAGACGAAAACTATGGCTACACCTTC	CATSPGGGDENYGYTF
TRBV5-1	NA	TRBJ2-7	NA	TGCGCCAGCACCGTTCAGGGTTCCTACGAGCAGTACTTC	CASTVQGSYEQYF
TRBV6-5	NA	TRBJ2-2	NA	TGTGCCAGCAGTAGCAATACCGGGGAGCTGTTTTTT	CASSSNTGELFF
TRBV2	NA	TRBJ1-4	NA	TGTGCCAGCAGTGAAAGCAATGAAAAACTGTTTTTT	CASSESNEKLFF
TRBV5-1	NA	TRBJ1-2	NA	TGCGCCAGCAGCTTGGGACCGCGGGGGATACGGGATGGCTACACCTTC	CASSLGPRGIRDGYTF
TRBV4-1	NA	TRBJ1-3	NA	TGCGCCAGCAGCCAACGTCTCCCCTCTGGAAACACCATATATTTT	CASSQRLPSGNTIYF
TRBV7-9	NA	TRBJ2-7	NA	TGTTCCAGCAGCCTAATCGGGGTCTTGGGGAACGAGCAGTACTTC	CSSSLIGVLGNEQYF
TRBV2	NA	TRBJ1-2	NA	TGTGCCAGCAGTGTAACAGGGTATAACTATGGCTACACCTTC	CASSVTGYNYGYTF
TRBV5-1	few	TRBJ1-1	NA	TGCGCCAGCAGCTATTGGAGGGGTAGGGACACTGAAGCTTTCTTT	CASSYWRGRDTEAFF
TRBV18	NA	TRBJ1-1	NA	TGTGCCAGCTCACCACCTCGGGTTTCGAACACTGAAGCTTTCTTT	CASSPPRVSNTEAFF
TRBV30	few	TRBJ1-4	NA	TGTGCCTGTCGTCCCCGGGGGGGGGAAAAACTGTTTTTT	CACRPRGGEKLFF
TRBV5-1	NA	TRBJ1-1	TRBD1	TGCGCCAGCAGCTTGGGGGACAGGGGGCGCGGCACTGAAGCTTTCTTT	CASSLGDRGRGTEAFF
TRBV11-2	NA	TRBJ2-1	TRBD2	TGTGCCAGCAGCTTTAGGTGGAGCGGGAAATTTTACAATGAGCAGTTCTTC	CASSFRWSGKFYNEQFF
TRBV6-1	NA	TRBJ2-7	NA	TGTGCCACCTCCTCCGGTCAAACCTACGAGCAGTACTTC	CATSSGQTYEQYF
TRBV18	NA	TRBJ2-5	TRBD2	TGTGCCAGCTCACTACTAGCGGTCCTACAAGAGACCCAGTACTTC	CASSLLAVLQETQYF
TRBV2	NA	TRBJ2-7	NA	TGTGCCAGCAGTACTTTCTACGAGCAGTACTTC	CASSTFYEQYF
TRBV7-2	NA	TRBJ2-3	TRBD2	TGTGCCAGCAGCTACCAGAGCGGGGGGGCGTCTAGCACAGATACGCAGTATTTT	CASSYQSGGASSTDTQYF
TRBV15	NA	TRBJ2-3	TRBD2	TGTGCCACCAGCCGGGGACTAGCGGGACCAGATACGCAGTATTTT	CATSRGLAGPDTQYF
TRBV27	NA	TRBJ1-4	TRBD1	TGTGCCAGCAGTTACGACAGGGGTCCTAATGAAAAACTGTTTTTT	CASSYDRGPNEKLFF
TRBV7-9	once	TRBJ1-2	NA	TGTGCCAGCAGAGAGGGTCAGGGCTACACCTTC	CASREGQGYTF
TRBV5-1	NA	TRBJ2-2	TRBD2	TGCGCCAGCAAGGAGGGACTAGCAAACACCGGGGAGCTGTTTTTT	CASKEGLANTGELFF
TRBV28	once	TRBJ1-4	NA	TGTGCCAGCAGTGCGCGGGGAGGGGGGGGTGAAAAACTGTTTTTT	CASSARGGGGEKLFF
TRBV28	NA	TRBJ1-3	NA	TGTGCCAGCAGTTTTGAAGTAGCGTCACGAAACACCATATATTTT	CASSFEVASRNTIYF
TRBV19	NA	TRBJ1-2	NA	TGTGCCAGTACTACTGAGGGACTCCGTGCGGGCTACACCTTC	CASTTEGLRAGYTF
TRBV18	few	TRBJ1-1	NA	TGTGCCAGCTCACCAGTCCAGGGGACTGAAGCTTTCTTT	CASSPVQGTEAFF
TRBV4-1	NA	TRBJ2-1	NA	TGCGCCAGCAGCCAAGAGAGCGTAGCCTATGGGTCCTACAATGAGCAGTTCTTC	CASSQESVAYGSYNEQFF
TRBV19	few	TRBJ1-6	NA	TGTGCCAGTAGTACGTCTTACTCCTATAATTCACCCCTCCACTTT	CASSTSYSYNSPLHF
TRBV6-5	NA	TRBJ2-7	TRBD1	TGTGCCAGCAGATCCGGACAGGGGAGCTACGAGCAGTACTTC	CASRSGQGSYEQYF
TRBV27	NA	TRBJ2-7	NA	TGTGCCAGCAGTTATGCTACAGTTTACGGCGAGCAGTACTTC	CASSYATVYGEQYF
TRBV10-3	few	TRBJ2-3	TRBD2	TGTGCCACATCCGGGACTAGCGGGAGGGCCGCGTTCGGCACAGATACGCAGTATTTT	CATSGTSGRAAFGTDTQYF
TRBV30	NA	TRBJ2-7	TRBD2	TGTGCCTGGACCCCAGCGGGAGGGCCCTACGAGCAGTACTTC	CAWTPAGGPYEQYF
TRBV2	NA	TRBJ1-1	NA	TGTGCCAGCAGTGACACTACAGGTTTAATTGGGGAAACTGAAGCTTTCTTT	CASSDTTGLIGETEAFF
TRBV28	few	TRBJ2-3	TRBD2	TGTGCCAGCAATACGTCTAGCGGGGGGACCCGCACAGATACGCAGTATTTT	CASNTSSGGTRTDTQYF
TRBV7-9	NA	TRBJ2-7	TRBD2	TGTGCCAGCAGCTTCCCCGCGGGAGGTGGTTCCTACGAGCAGTACTTC	CASSFPAGGGSYEQYF
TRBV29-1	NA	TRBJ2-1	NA	TGCAGCGTTGAAGTTTGGTGGTCTCAGGAGCAGTTCTTC	CSVEVWWSQEQFF
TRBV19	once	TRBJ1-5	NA	TGTGCCAGTAGTATAATAGCTCCGGATCAGCCCCAGCATTTT	CASSIIAPDQPQHF
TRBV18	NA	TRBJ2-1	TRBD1	TGTGCCAGCTCACCTGGACAGGGGACCTACTCCTACAATGAGCAGTTCTTC	CASSPGQGTYSYNEQFF